These T cell receptor beta chains were read from a single sample in a study of cytomegalovirus exposure and HLA in healthy donors. Produced via immunoSEQ multiplex PCR; TCRdb's table is partial and in-frame only. This sample has under 150,000 clones, with 70% to 80% found just once. Sequencing was performed on PBMCs. The source is a woman between 40 and 55 years old in good health and CMV-seropositive. The CDR3 runs from the conserved cysteine through the conserved F or W. D genes are given only for firm matches. Some rows have no size entry. The others give once, few or many, or a class for an expanded clone.

CDR3nt | CDR3aa | j_gene | abundance | d_gene | len | v_gene
TGCGCCAGCAGCCAAACCCGGCAGGGGACGGGCACAGATACGCAGTATTTT | CASSQTRQGTGTDTQYF | TRBJ2-3 | . | . | 17 | TRBV4-1
TGTGCCAGCAGCCCCCCCAGGGACAGGGATCATGGCTACACCTTC | CASSPPRDRDHGYTF | TRBJ1-2 | . | TRBD1 | 15 | TRBV5-6
TGTGCCAGCAGCTTGGGGTTTGGAGAGTATAGCAATCAGCCCCAGCATTTT | CASSLGFGEYSNQPQHF | TRBJ1-5 | . | . | 17 | TRBV5-6
TGTGCCAGCAGTTACTCGATCTTCGGAGATCAGTTCTTC | CASSYSIFGDQFF | TRBJ2-1 | . | . | 13 | TRBV6-5
TGTGCCAGCAGCCGGGACAGGGACGACGAGCAGTACTTC | CASSRDRDDEQYF | TRBJ2-7 | . | TRBD1 | 13 | TRBV5-4
TGTGCCAGCAGCTTTACCTTCGGTAAGACCTACGAGCAGTACTTC | CASSFTFGKTYEQYF | TRBJ2-7 | . | . | 15 | TRBV7-2
TGTGCCAGCAGTAGGGGACACCGGAATGAAAAACTGTTTTTT | CASSRGHRNEKLFF | TRBJ1-4 | few | . | 14 | TRBV6-1
TGTGCCAGCAGCGTAGATAGCGGAGCATACGAGCAGTACTTC | CASSVDSGAYEQYF | TRBJ2-7 | . | . | 14 | TRBV9
TGTGCCAGCAGCCCCGGGGGACCCCAGGAGACCCAGTACTTC | CASSPGGPQETQYF | TRBJ2-5 | few | . | 14 | TRBV4-2
TGTGCCAGCAGTTTAGCGGGGCGGGGTGACAATGAGCAGTTCTTC | CASSLAGRGDNEQFF | TRBJ2-1 | once | TRBD2 | 15 | TRBV2
TGTGCCAGCAGCTTAGGGGAGGACGGGCAGGAAGGGCTATACGAGCAGTACTTC | CASSLGEDGQEGLYEQYF | TRBJ2-7 | once | . | 18 | TRBV7-9
TGCAGCGGCCGGGAACAGAACAAAAACATTCAGTACTTC | CSGREQNKNIQYF | TRBJ2-4 | once | . | 13 | TRBV29-1
TGTGCCAGCAGTCGACTAGCGGATGGGGATACGCAGTATTTT | CASSRLADGDTQYF | TRBJ2-3 | few | TRBD2 | 14 | TRBV6-5
TGCGCCAGCAGAGACAGGGGAGGAGACGGCATTCAGTACTTC | CASRDRGGDGIQYF | TRBJ2-4 | few | TRBD1 | 14 | TRBV5-1
TGTGCCAGCAGGGTCAGCGGGGAGTCCCTCTACGAGCAGTACTTC | CASRVSGESLYEQYF | TRBJ2-7 | . | TRBD2 | 15 | TRBV6-5
TGTGCCAGCAGTGGGGGGACTAGCGGGAGCTACAATGAGCAGTTCTTC | CASSGGTSGSYNEQFF | TRBJ2-1 | . | TRBD2 | 16 | TRBV28
TGCGCCAGCAGCCAGATTGTGGGGGCAGGTCAGCCCCAGCATTTT | CASSQIVGAGQPQHF | TRBJ1-5 | . | . | 15 | TRBV4-1
TGTGCCAGCAGCTTGACGGCAGGGGGCGTAGATACGCAGTATTTT | CASSLTAGGVDTQYF | TRBJ2-3 | few | TRBD1 | 15 | TRBV5-5
TGTGCCTGGAGTAGGGACTCCCAAGAGACCCAGTACTTC | CAWSRDSQETQYF | TRBJ2-5 | few | . | 13 | TRBV30
TGCGCCAGCAGCTTGGGGCGGGGTGGTGCAGATACGCAGTATTTT | CASSLGRGGADTQYF | TRBJ2-3 | once | . | 15 | TRBV5-1
TGTGCCAGCAGACCAAGGGGGGCGGACAGGGGTGGAGAGACCCAGTACTTC | CASRPRGADRGGETQYF | TRBJ2-5 | . | TRBD1 | 17 | TRBV27
TGTGCCAGTAGTACCTTGGGACTAGCGGGAGTAAGCAATGAGCAGTTCTTC | CASSTLGLAGVSNEQFF | TRBJ2-1 | . | TRBD2 | 17 | TRBV19